This TCR beta chain was documented in a study of control samples from healthy donors and cancer patients. CDR1 is MGHRA, CDR2 YSYEKL, per germline. This CDR3 is 13 amino acids long. V lost 5 bases and J 7 bases, leaving 14 bases between the germline ends. Sequenced by immunoSEQ multiplex PCR; TCRdb stores in-frame clones only, minus some. Of 130,000 or so clones listed, roughly 91% are singletons. Sequencing was performed on blood. The chain couples TRBV4-1 to TRBJ1-2, with D possibly being TRBD1 (6 bases). The clonotype was recovered from a man aged 40-55 years in good health. CDR3: CASSTQGYGGYTF. CDR3 DNA sequence: TGCGCCAGCAGCACGCAGGGGTACGGTGGCTACACCTTC.